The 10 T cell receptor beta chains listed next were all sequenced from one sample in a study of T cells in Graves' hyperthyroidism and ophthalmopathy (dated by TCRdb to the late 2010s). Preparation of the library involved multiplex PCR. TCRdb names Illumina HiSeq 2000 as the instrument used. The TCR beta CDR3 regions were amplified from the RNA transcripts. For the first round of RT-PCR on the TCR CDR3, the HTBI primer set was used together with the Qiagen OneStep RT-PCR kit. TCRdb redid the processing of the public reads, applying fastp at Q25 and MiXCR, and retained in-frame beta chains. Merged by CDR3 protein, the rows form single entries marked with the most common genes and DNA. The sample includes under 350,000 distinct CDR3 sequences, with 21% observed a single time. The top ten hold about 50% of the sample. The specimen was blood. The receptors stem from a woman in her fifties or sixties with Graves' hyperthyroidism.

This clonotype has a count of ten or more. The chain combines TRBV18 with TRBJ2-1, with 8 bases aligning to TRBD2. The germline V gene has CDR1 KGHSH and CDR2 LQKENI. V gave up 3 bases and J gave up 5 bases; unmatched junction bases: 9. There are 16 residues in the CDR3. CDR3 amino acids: CASSPRSGRVDNEQFF. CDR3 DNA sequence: TGTGCCAGCTCACCCCGAAGCGGGAGAGTCGACAATGAGCAGTTCTTC.

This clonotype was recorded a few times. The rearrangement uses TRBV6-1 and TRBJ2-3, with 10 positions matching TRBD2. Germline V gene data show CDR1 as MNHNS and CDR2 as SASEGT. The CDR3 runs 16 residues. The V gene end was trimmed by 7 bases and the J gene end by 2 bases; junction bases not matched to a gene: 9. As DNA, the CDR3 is TGTGCCAGCACACGAGAACTAGCGGGGATCACAGATACGCAGTATTTT. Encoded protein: CASTRELAGITDTQYF.

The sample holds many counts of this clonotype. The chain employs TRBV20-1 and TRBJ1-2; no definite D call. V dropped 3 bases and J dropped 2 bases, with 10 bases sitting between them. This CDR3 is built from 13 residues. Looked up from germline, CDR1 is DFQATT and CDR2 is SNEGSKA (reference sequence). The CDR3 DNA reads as TGCAGTGCTAGCGGGGAGTTCAACTATGGCTACACCTTC. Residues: CSASGEFNYGYTF.

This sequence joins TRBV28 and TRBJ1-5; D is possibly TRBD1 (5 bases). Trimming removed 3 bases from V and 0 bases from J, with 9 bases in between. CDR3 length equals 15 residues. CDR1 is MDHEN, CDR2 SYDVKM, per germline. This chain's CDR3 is CASSFGGISNQPQHF. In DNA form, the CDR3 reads TGTGCCAGCAGTTTCGGGGGAATTAGCAATCAGCCCCAGCATTTT.

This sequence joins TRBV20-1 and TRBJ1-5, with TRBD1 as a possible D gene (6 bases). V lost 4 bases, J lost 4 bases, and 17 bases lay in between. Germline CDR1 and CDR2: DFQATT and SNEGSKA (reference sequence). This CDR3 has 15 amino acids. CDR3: CSATQPGALNQPQHF. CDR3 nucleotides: TGCAGTGCTACACAACCGGGGGCACTGAATCAGCCCCAGCATTTT.

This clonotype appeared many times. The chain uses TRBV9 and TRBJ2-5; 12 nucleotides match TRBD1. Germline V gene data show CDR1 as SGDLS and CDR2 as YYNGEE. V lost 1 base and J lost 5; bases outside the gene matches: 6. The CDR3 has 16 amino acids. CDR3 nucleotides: TGTGCCAGCAGCGTAACCGGGACAGGGGGCCTTGAGACCCAGTACTTC. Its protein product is CASSVTGTGGLETQYF.

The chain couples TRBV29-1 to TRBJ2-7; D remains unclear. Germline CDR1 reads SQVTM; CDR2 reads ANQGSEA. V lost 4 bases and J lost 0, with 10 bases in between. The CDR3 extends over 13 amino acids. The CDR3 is CSVGLRYSYEQYF. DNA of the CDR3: TGCAGCGTTGGACTGCGATACTCCTACGAGCAGTACTTC.

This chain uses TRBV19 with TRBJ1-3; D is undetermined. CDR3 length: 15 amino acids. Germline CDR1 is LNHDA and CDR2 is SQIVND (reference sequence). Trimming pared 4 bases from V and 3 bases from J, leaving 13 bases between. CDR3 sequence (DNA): TGTGCCAGTAGTAAGGACGCCCTGGGTGGAAACACCATATATTTT. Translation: CASSKDALGGNTIYF.

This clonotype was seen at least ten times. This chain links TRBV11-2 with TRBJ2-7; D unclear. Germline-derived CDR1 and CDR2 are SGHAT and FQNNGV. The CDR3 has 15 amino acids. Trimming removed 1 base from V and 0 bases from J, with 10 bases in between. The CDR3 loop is CASSLASLSSYEQYF. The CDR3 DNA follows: TGTGCCAGCAGCTTAGCGTCCTTAAGCTCCTACGAGCAGTACTTC.

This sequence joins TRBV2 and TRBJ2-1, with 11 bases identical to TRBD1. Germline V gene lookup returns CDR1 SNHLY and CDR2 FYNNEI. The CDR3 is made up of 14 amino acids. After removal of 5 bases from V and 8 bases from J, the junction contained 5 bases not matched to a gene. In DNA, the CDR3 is TGTGCCAGCAGTCGGACAGGGGGCATTGATGAGCAGTTCTTC. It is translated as CASSRTGGIDEQFF.